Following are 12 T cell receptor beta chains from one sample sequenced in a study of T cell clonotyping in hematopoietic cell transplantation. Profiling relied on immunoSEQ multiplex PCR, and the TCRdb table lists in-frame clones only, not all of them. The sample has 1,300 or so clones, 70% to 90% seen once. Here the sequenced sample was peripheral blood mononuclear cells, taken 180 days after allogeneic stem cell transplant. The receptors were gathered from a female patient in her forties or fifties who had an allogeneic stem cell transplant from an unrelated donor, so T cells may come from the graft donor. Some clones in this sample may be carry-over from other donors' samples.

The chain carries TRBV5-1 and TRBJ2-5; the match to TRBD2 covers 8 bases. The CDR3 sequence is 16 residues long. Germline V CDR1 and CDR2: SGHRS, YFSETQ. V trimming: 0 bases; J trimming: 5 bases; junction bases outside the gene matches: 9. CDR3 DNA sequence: TGCGCCAGCAGCTTGGCCGGGGGGGCCGTGGTTGAGACCCAGTACTTC. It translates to CASSLAGGAVVETQYF.

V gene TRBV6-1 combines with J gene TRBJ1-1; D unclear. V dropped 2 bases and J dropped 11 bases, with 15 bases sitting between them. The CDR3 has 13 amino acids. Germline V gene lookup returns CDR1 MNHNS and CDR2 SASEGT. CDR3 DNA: TGTGCCAGCAGTGAAAGGGCGGAATGGTGGGCTTTCTTT. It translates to CASSERAEWWAFF.

The CDR3 loop reads CASSDLAGMPGRQFF. DNA of the CDR3: TGTGCCAGCAGCGACCTAGCGGGTATGCCCGGTCGGCAGTTCTTC. The V and J genes are TRBV13 and TRBJ2-1; 8 nucleotides line up with TRBD2. Germline V gives CDR1 PRHDT, CDR2 FYEKMQ (reference sequence). The J segment lost 12 bases and the V segment lost 5 bases, leaving 15 bases of the junction unmatched. The length of the CDR3 is 15 residues.

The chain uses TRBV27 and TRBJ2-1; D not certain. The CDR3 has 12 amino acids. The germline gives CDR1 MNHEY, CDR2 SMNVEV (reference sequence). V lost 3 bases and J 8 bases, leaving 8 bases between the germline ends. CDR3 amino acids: CASSFLGYEQFF. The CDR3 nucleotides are TGTGCCAGCAGTTTTTTAGGATATGAGCAGTTCTTC.

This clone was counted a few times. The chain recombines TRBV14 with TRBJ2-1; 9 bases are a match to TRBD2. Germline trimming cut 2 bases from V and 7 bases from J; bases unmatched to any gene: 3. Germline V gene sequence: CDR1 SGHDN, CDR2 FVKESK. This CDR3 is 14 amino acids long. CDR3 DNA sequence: TGTGCCAGCAGCCAACTAGCGGGGAGGAATGAGCAGTTCTTC. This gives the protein CASSQLAGRNEQFF. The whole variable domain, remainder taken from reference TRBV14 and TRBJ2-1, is EAGVTQFPSHSVIEKGQTVTLRCDPISGHDNLYWYRRVMGKEIKFLLHFVKESKQDESGMPNNRFLAERTGGTYSTLKVQPAELEDSGVYFCASSQLAGRNEQFFGPGTRLTVL.

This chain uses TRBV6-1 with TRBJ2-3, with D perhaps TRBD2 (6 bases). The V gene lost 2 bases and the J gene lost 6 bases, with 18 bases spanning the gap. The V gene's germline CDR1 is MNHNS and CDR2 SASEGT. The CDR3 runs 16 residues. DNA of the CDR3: TGTGCCAGCAGTGAAATAGCGGAGGGATTTAAGGATACGCAGTATTTT. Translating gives CASSEIAEGFKDTQYF.

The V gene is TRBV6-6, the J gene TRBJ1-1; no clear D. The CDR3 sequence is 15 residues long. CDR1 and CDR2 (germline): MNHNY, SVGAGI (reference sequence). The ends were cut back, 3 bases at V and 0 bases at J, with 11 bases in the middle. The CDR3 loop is CASSYARQMNTEAFF. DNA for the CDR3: TGTGCCAGCAGTTATGCAAGGCAGATGAACACTGAAGCTTTCTTT.

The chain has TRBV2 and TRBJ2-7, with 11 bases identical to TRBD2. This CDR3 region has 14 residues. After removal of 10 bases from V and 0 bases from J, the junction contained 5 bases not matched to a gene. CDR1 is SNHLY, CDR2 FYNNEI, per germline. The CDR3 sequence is CATSSGRNSYEQYF. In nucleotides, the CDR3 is TGTGCCACCTCTAGCGGGAGGAACTCCTACGAGCAGTACTTC. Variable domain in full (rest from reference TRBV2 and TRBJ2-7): EPEVTQTPSHQVTQMGQEVILRCVPISNHLYFYWYRQILGQKVEFLVSFYNNEISEKSEIFDDQFSVERPDGSNFTLKIRSTKLEDSAMYFCATSSGRNSYEQYFGPGTRLTVT.

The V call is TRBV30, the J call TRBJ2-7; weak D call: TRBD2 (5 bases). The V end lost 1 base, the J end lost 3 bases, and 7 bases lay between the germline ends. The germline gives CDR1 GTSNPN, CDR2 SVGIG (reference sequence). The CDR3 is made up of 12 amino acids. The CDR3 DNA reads TGTGCCTGGAGTGGAGGGTTCTACGAGCAGTACTTC. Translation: CAWSGGFYEQYF.

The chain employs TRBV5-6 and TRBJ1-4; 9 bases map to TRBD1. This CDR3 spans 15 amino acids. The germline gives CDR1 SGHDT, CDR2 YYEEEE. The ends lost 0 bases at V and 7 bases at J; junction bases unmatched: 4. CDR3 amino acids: CASSLGTGDVEKLFF. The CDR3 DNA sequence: TGTGCCAGCAGCTTGGGGACAGGGGATGTTGAAAAACTGTTTTTT.

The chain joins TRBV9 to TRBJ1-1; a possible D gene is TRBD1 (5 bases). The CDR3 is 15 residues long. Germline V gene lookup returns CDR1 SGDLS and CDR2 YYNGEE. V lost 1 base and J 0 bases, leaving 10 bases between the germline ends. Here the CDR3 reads CASSVRDGMNTEAFF. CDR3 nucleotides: TGTGCCAGCAGCGTACGGGACGGAATGAACACTGAAGCTTTCTTT.

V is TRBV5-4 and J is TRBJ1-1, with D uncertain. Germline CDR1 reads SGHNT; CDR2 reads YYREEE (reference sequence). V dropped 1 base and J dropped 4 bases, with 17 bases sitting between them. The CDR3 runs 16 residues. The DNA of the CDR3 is TGTGCCAGCAGCTTGAGGCTGACCCAACTAGGCACTGAAGCTTTCTTT. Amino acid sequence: CASSLRLTQLGTEAFF.